The 23 T cell receptor beta chains listed next were all sequenced from one sample in a study of vaccination effects on CD4 cells after COVID-19. Peptide-pool stimulation followed by sequencing identified expanded antigen-specific CD4+ clonotypes in the ViraFEST assay. It was after more than nine days of culture that CD4+ T cells were isolated. Vaccine recipients, nucleocapsid antibody negative, had no prior SARS-CoV-2 infection. The protocol was immunoSEQ multiplex PCR, while the TCRdb copy is restricted to in-frame clones and leaves out a portion. The sample lists 55,000 or so clones, approximately 70% occurring once. Their recognized antigens are unknown. Sequencing was performed on CD4+ T cells from PBMCs cultured with SARS-CoV-2 spike peptides, taken before COVID-19 vaccination. The receptor set was obtained from a human donor who received a COVID-19 vaccine.

This chain connects TRBV5-4 to TRBJ2-2; the D call may be TRBD1 or TRBD2 (7 bases each). The germline V and J ends were trimmed by 4 bases and 2 bases, with 15 bases remaining between them. In germline, CDR1 is SGHNT, CDR2 YYREEE (reference sequence). CDR3 length equals 16 residues. CDR3 amino acids: CASSTGRGRNTGELFF. The CDR3 DNA is TGTGCCAGCAGCACGGGGAGGGGGCGTAACACCGGGGAGCTGTTTTTT. Full variable domain (missing parts from reference TRBV5-4 and TRBJ2-2): ETGVTQSPTHLIKTRGQQVTLRCSSQSGHNTVSWYQQALGQGPQFIFQYYREEENGRGNFPPRFSGLQFPNYSSELNVNALELDDSALYLCASSTGRGRNTGELFFGEGSRLTVL.

The table lists this clone with a count of one. CDR3 nucleotides: TGTGCCAGCAGCCCCCTTAGCGTACCCGTATACAATGAGCAGTTCTTC. Translated: CASSPLSVPVYNEQFF. The rearrangement links TRBV3-1 (or the pseudogene TRBV3-2) to TRBJ2-1, with D possibly being TRBD2 (5 bases). This CDR3 spans 16 amino acids. Trimming shortened V by 4 bases and J by 4 bases, and 17 bases separated the two germline ends. In germline, CDR1 is LGHDT, CDR2 YNNKEL (reference sequence).

The rearrangement joins TRBV2 to TRBJ2-3; 7 bases match TRBD1. The CDR3 contains 13 residues. Germline V gene sequence: CDR1 SNHLY, CDR2 FYNNEI. With V trimmed by 5 bases and J by 4 bases, 3 bases remained unmatched. The CDR3 coding sequence is TGTGCCAGCAGTCCCGACAGGGCAGATACGCAGTATTTT. Its protein is CASSPDRADTQYF.

This clone was seen a handful of times. The V gene is TRBV7-2, the J gene TRBJ1-2, with D possibly matching TRBD1 (5 bases). The germline V gene has CDR1 SGHTA and CDR2 FQGNSA. The CDR3 loop spans 15 amino acids. The V end was cut by 7 bases, the J end by 7 bases, with 22 bases between. CDR3 in DNA: TGTGCCAGCACCCTCCACCGGGGGATTGGGGGTGGCTACACCTTC. Translation: CASTLHRGIGGGYTF.

The chain employs TRBV6-5 and TRBJ2-1; 7 nucleotides agree with TRBD2. This CDR3 has 13 residues. Trimming took 8 bases from V and 4 from J; bases not matched to a gene: 5. The V gene's germline CDR1 is MNHEY and CDR2 SVGAGI. Here the CDR3 reads CASERTSYNEQFF. CDR3 nucleotide sequence: TGTGCCAGCGAGCGGACTAGTTACAATGAGCAGTTCTTC.

The chain combines TRBV1 with TRBJ2-5. TRBV1 is reported as a pseudogene. The CDR3 is 15 amino acids. CDR3 bases: TGCACCAGCAGCCAAGATCGATACCCCCAAGAGACCCAGTACTTC. Encoded protein: CTSSQDRYPQETQYF.

This chain connects TRBV6-5 to TRBJ1-1; D uncertain. The CDR3 is 13 amino acids. Trimming removed 4 bases from V and 4 bases from J, with 10 bases in between. CDR1 and CDR2 from the germline V gene are MNHEY and SVGAGI. CDR3 bases: TGTGCCAGCAGTTCGGACCTGGGCACTGAAGCTTTCTTT. Protein sequence: CASSSDLGTEAFF.

This sequence joins TRBV12-3 or TRBV12-4 and TRBJ2-5; no clear D gene. The CDR3 is 11 residues long. Trimming left V 4 bases short and J 5 bases short, with 5 bases between. This CDR3 reads CASSYTETQYF. The CDR3, as DNA: TGTGCCAGCAGTTACACGGAGACCCAGTACTTC.

This chain uses TRBV4-2 with TRBJ2-1, with D possibly TRBD2 on 5 matching bases. Germline lookup yields CDR1 LGHNA and CDR2 YNFKEQ. The germline V and J ends were trimmed by 1 base and 0 bases, with 13 bases remaining between them. This CDR3 region has 17 residues. The CDR3 reads CASSQGAARSSYNEQFF. The CDR3 DNA is TGTGCCAGCAGCCAAGGAGCGGCCAGGAGCTCCTACAATGAGCAGTTCTTC.

This clone is medium-sized. The chain employs TRBV7-2 and TRBJ1-2; 7 bases map to TRBD1. The length of the CDR3 is 14 residues. V lost 1 base, J lost 5 bases, and 4 bases stayed unmatched. CDR1 and CDR2 (germline): SGHTA, FQGNSA. The CDR3 nucleotides are TGTGCCAGCAGCTTAGAAGCAGGGGGGTATGGCTACACCTTC. Translated, it gives CASSLEAGGYGYTF. Together with reference TRBV7-2 and TRBJ1-2, the CDR3 gives the full variable domain: GAGVSQSPSNKVTEKGKDVELRCDPISGHTALYWYRQSLGQGLEFLIYFQGNSAPDKSGLPSDRFSAERTGGSVSTLTIQRTQQEDSAVYLCASSLEAGGYGYTFGSGTRLTVV.

The chain links TRBV10-3 to TRBJ1-1, with D perhaps matching TRBD1 (5 bases). From germline, CDR1 is ENHRY and CDR2 SYGVKD. The length of the CDR3 is 13 residues. The V gene lost 4 bases and the J gene lost 2 bases, with 8 bases spanning the gap. The CDR3 sequence: CAISGDGNTEAFF. For the CDR3, the DNA is TGTGCCATCAGTGGGGACGGAAACACTGAAGCTTTCTTT.

V usage is TRBV6-5 and J usage is TRBJ2-2; D may be TRBD1 or TRBD2 (5 bases each). The germline CDR1 and CDR2 sequences are MNHEY and SVGAGI. Deletions cut 4 bases from V and 6 bases from J, with 6 bases between. This CDR3 comprises 12 residues. CDR3 nucleotides: TGTGCCAGCAGTTTGGGACCCGGGGAGCTGTTTTTT. Protein product: CASSLGPGELFF.

The chain links TRBV7-9 to TRBJ1-2; unclear D gene. This CDR3 is built from 13 residues. Trimming cost V 3 bases and J 2 bases, with 7 bases left between them. The germline V gene encodes CDR1 SEHNR and CDR2 FQNEAQ (reference sequence). CDR3 sequence reads: CASSFGGNYGYTF. CDR3 sequence (DNA): TGTGCCAGCAGCTTTGGAGGGAACTATGGCTACACCTTC.

The rearrangement links TRBV5-1 to TRBJ2-7, with TRBD1 as a possible D gene (5 bases). V was trimmed by 0 bases and J by 4 bases, leaving 5 bases between them. The CDR3 runs to 12 residues. Germline-derived CDR1 and CDR2 are SGHRS and YFSETQ. The CDR3 DNA is TGCGCCAGCAGCTTGGGACAGTACGAGCAGTACTTC. Translated: CASSLGQYEQYF.

This clone was seen a few times. This chain joins TRBV7-9 and TRBJ1-1; unclear D gene. The CDR3 length is 15 residues. Trimming cost V 2 bases and J 1 base, with 11 bases left between them. Germline V lookup: CDR1 SEHNR, CDR2 FQNEAQ (reference sequence). The DNA of the CDR3 is TGTGCCAGCAGCTTAATGGGAATTGAGAACACTGAAGCTTTCTTT. Its protein is CASSLMGIENTEAFF.

V gene TRBV6-4 combines with J gene TRBJ1-6, with D uncertain. V lost 2 bases and J lost 4, with 3 bases in between. The CDR3 has 13 amino acids. The germline V gene has CDR1 MRHNA and CDR2 SNTAGT. The CDR3 sequence is CASSDRYNSPLHF. The DNA for the CDR3 is TGTGCCAGCAGTGACCGGTATAATTCACCCCTCCACTTT.

The CDR3: CATSSEDSTDTQYF. CDR3 in DNA: TGTGCCACCTCCAGCGAAGATAGCACAGATACGCAGTATTTT. The chain couples TRBV24-1 to TRBJ2-3; D not resolved. The CDR3 runs 14 residues. With 9 bases removed from V and 0 bases from J, the gap between germline ends came to 12 bases. The germline V gene encodes CDR1 KGHDR and CDR2 SFDVKD.

This clone has a single count. The chain combines TRBV2 with TRBJ1-1; no clear D. Trimming left V 4 bases short and J 0 bases short, with 9 bases between. The CDR3 has 14 amino acids. CDR1 SNHLY and CDR2 FYNNEI come from the germline V gene. Here the CDR3 reads CASSVEGMNTEAFF. DNA for the CDR3: TGTGCCAGCAGTGTCGAGGGCATGAACACTGAAGCTTTCTTT.

V is TRBV19 and J is TRBJ2-2; 7 nucleotides match TRBD2. From germline, CDR1 is LNHDA and CDR2 SQIVND (reference sequence). The CDR3 totals 15 residues. V lost 3 bases and J lost 4; bases outside the gene matches: 5. In DNA, the CDR3 is TGTGCCAGTAGTATCGGGACTACGATCACCGGGGAGCTGTTTTTT. Translation: CASSIGTTITGELFF.

J is TRBJ2-7 and V is TRBV6-6, with TRBD2 matching over 9 bases. After removal of 7 bases from V and 3 bases from J, the junction contained 7 bases not matched to a gene. CDR1 is MNHNY, CDR2 SVGAGI, per germline (reference sequence). This CDR3 has 14 amino acids. The CDR3 spells CASKGREGSYEQYF. CDR3 DNA sequence: TGTGCCAGCAAGGGGCGGGAGGGGAGCTACGAGCAGTACTTC.

CDR3 sequence (DNA): TGTGCCAGCAGCCCCAAACGGGACACGACCTCCTCCTACGAGCAGTACTTC. Translated: CASSPKRDTTSSYEQYF. This chain uses TRBV7-8 with TRBJ2-7; a weak D match, TRBD1 (6 bases). CDR1 is SGHVS, CDR2 FQNEAQ, per germline. This CDR3 contains 17 residues. V lost 5 bases and J 0 bases, leaving 20 bases between the germline ends. Looking up the rest from reference TRBV7-8 and TRBJ2-7 gives the full variable domain: GAGVSQSPRYKVAKRGQDVALRCDPISGHVSLFWYQQALGQGPEFLTYFQNEAQLDKSGLPSDRFFAERPEGSVSTLKIQRTQQEDSAVYLCASSPKRDTTSSYEQYFGPGTRLTVT.

This clone appeared a single time. V is TRBV19 and J is TRBJ1-1; D not certain. Trimming pared 4 bases from V and 1 base from J, leaving 10 bases between. Germline V gene sequence: CDR1 LNHDA, CDR2 SQIVND (reference sequence). The CDR3 has 14 amino acids. For the CDR3, the DNA is TGTGCCAGTAGTAAGGAATTTAAGAACACTGAAGCTTTCTTT. It codes for CASSKEFKNTEAFF. Full variable domain (remainder filled in from reference TRBV19 and TRBJ1-1): DGGITQSPKYLFRKEGQNVTLSCEQNLNHDAMYWYRQDPGQGLRLIYYSQIVNDFQKGDIAEGYSVSREKKESFPLTVTSAQKNPTAFYLCASSKEFKNTEAFFGQGTRLTVV.

V is TRBV28 and J is TRBJ2-7, with D hard to call. CDR1 and CDR2 from the germline V gene are MDHEN and SYDVKM. CDR3 size: 14 residues. V was cut by 0 bases and J by 3 bases, with 9 bases left in between. The CDR3 DNA reads as TGTGCCAGCAGTTTATGGTCCAGATACTACGAGCAGTACTTC. This codes for CASSLWSRYYEQYF.